The clone carrying this T cell receptor (beta chain) showed up just a few times. What it binds is not known. Trimming removed 4 bases from V and 2 bases from J; junction bases left unmatched: 7. This CDR3 region has 15 residues. Per germline, CDR1 MNHEY and CDR2 SMNVEV (reference sequence). TCRdb redid the calling of the reads with MiXCR, one entry per CDR3 protein. The sample consists of about 310,000 distinct CDR3 sequences, 20% to 25% of them appearing once. The entry originates in a study of T cell repertoires in cytomegalovirus infection. Findings and limits, study-wide: The cumulative frequency of public TCR beta families identified carriers of CMV plus the relevant HLA. The ex vivo response was dominated by HLA-C-restricted CMV-specific TCR beta clonotypes.

Sequenced here: cultured PBMCs, sampled from culture after CMV antigen stimulation. The TCR sequence derives from a human donor in good health (CMV status not recorded). Some clones in this sample may be carry-over from other donors' samples. V and J are TRBV27 and TRBJ2-5, with 7 bases matching TRBD2. CDR3 protein: CASSWSGKQQETQYF. In DNA form, the CDR3 reads TGTGCCAGCAGTTGGAGCGGGAAGCAGCAAGAGACCCAGTACTTC.